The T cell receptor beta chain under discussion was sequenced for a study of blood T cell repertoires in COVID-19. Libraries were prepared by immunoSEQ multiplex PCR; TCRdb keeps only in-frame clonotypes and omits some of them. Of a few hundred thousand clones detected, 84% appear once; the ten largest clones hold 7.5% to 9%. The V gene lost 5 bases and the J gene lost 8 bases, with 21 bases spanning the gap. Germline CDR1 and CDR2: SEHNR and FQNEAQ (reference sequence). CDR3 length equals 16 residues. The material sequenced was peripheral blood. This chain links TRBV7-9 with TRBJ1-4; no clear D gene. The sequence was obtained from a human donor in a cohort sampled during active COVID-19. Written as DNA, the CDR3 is TGTGCCAGCAGCCCCCTCGGGAGGAGCCTAGGGGAAAAACTGTTTTTT. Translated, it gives CASSPLGRSLGEKLFF.